This TCR beta chain was found in a study of CD4 T cells in relation to SARS-CoV-2 and coronaviruses. Study-wide context: PBMCs were cultured with antigen for roughly 10 days before TCR beta sequencing. Study-level results: In around 60% of donors, memory CD4+ clonotypes crossrecognized SARS-CoV-2 and at least one common cold coronavirus spike.

Clones were read by immunoSEQ multiplex PCR, and TCRdb kept only the in-frame ones, dropping some. The sample has 15,000 or so clones; about 79% are singletons. Before the COVID-19 pandemic, during about 2011-2019, CD4+ T cells were taken from unexposed donors. Isolation of CD4+ T cells took place after less than 13 days in culture. Cells permitting, SARS-CoV-2 S/N and four cold-coronavirus spikes were tested on unexposed-donor CD4+ T cells. Cultures received half-medium IL-2 refreshes on days 3 and 7. Points on this clone: Its antigen is still unknown.

V was trimmed by 1 base and J by 4 bases, leaving 7 bases between them. This CDR3 comprises 13 residues. Germline V lookup: CDR1 LGHNA, CDR2 YNFKEQ. The receptor was isolated from a human donor in good health. The V gene is TRBV4-2, the J gene TRBJ2-5; D is uncertain. Sequenced input: CD4+ T cells from PBMCs, cultured in vitro. CDR3: CASSQGSPETQYF. The CDR3 nucleotides are TGTGCCAGCAGCCAAGGGTCCCCAGAGACCCAGTACTTC.